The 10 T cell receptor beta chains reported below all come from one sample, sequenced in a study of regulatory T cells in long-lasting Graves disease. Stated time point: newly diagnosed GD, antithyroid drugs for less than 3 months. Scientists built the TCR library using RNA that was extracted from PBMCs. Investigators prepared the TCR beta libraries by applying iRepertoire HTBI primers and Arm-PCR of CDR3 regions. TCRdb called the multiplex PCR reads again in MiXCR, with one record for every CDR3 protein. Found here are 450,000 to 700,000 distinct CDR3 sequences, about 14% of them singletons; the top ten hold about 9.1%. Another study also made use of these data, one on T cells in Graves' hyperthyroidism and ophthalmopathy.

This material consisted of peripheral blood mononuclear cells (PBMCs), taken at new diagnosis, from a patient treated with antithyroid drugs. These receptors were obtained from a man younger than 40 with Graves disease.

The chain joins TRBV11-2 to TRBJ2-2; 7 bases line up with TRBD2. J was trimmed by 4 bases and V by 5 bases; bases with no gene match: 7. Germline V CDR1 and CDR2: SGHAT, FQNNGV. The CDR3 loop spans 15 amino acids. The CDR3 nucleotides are TGTGCCAGCAGCCCGTATGGGGGGGGCACCGGGGAGCTGTTTTTT. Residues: CASSPYGGGTGELFF. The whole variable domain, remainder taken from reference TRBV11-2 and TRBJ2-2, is EAGVAQSPRYKIIEKRQSVAFWCNPISGHATLYWYQQILGQGPKLLIQFQNNGVVDDSQLPKDRFSAERLKGVDSTLKIQPAKLEDSAVYLCASSPYGGGTGELFFGEGSRLTVL.

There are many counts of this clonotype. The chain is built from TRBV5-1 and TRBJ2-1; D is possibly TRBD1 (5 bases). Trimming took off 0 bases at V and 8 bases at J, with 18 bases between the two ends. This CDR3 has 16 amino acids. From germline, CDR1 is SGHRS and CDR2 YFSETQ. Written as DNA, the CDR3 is TGCGCCAGCAGCTTGGGGGTTGGGGCCACCATCCATGAGCAGTTCTTC. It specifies CASSLGVGATIHEQFF. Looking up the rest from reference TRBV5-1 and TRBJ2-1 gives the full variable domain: KAGVTQTPRYLIKTRGQQVTLSCSPISGHRSVSWYQQTPGQGLQFLFEYFSETQRNKGNFPGRFSGRQFSNSRSEMNVSTLELGDSALYLCASSLGVGATIHEQFFGPGTRLTVL.

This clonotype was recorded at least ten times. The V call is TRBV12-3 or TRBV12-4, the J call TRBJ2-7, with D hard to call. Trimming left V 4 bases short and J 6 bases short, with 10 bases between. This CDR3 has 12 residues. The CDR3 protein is CASSWSQSEQYF. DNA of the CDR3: TGTGCCAGCAGTTGGAGTCAATCCGAGCAGTACTTC.

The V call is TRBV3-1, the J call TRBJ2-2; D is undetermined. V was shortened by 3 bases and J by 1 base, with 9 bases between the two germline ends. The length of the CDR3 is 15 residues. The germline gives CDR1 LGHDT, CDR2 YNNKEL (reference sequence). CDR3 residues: CASSHLLKNTGELFF. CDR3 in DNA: TGTGCCAGCAGCCACCTCTTGAAGAACACCGGGGAGCTGTTTTTT.

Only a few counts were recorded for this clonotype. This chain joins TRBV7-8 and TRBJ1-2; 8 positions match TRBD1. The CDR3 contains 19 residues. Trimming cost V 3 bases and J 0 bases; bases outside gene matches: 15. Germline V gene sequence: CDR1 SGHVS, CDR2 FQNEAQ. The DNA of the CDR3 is TGTGCCAGCAGCTTCCAGGGGGCCTCTCCGCTAGCAGCTAACTATGGCTACACCTTC. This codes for CASSFQGASPLAANYGYTF. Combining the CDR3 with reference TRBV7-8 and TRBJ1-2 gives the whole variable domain GAGVSQSPRYKVAKRGQDVALRCDPISGHVSLFWYQQALGQGPEFLTYFQNEAQLDKSGLPSDRFFAERPEGSVSTLKIQRTQQEDSAVYLCASSFQGASPLAANYGYTFGSGTRLTVV.

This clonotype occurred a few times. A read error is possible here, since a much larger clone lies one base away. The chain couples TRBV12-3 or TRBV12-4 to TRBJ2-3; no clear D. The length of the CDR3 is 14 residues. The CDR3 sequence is CAGSFAHSTDTQYF. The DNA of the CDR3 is TGTGCCGGCAGTTTTGCCCATAGCACAGATACGCAGTATTTT.

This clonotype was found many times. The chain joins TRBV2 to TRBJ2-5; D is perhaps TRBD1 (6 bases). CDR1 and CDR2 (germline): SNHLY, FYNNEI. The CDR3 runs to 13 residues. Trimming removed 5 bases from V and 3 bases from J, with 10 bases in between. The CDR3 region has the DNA TGTGCCAGCAGTTCTGGACAGAAAGAGACCCAGTACTTC. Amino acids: CASSSGQKETQYF.

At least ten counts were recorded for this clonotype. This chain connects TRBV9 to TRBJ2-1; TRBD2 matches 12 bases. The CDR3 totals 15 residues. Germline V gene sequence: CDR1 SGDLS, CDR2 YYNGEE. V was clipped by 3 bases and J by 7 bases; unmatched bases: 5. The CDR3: CASSETGLAGNEQFF. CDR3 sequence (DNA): TGTGCCAGCAGCGAGACGGGACTAGCGGGTAATGAGCAGTTCTTC.

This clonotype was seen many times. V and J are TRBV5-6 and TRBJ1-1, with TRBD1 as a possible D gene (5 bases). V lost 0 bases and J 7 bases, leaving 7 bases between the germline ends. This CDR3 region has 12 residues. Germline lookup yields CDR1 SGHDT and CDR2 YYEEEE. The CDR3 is CASSLGRVEAFF. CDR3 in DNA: TGTGCCAGCAGCTTGGGCAGGGTTGAAGCTTTCTTT.

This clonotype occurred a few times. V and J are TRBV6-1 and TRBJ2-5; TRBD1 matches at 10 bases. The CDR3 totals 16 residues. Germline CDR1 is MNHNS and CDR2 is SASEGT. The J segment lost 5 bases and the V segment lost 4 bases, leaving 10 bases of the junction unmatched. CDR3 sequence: CASSGWTGGVLETQYF. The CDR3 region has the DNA TGTGCCAGCAGTGGCTGGACAGGGGGTGTATTGGAGACCCAGTACTTC.